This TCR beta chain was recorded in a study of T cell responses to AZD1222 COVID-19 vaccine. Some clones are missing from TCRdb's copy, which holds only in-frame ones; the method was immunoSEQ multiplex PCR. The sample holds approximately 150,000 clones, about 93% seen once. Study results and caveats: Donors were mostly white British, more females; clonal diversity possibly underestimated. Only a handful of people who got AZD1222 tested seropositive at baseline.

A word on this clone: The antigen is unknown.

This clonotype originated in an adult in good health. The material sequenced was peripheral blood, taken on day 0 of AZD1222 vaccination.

CDR3 loop: CASSQARFGSSYNEQFF. CDR3 DNA sequence: TGTGCCAGCAGCCAAGCCCGGTTTGGGAGCTCCTACAATGAGCAGTTCTTC. This chain uses TRBV3-1 (or the pseudogene TRBV3-2) with TRBJ2-1; D is perhaps TRBD2 (5 bases). The CDR3 is made up of 17 amino acids. V dropped 1 base and J dropped 0 bases, with 13 bases sitting between them. Germline V gives CDR1 LGHDT, CDR2 YNNKEL (reference sequence).